The 32 T cell receptor beta chains in this list originate from one sample, sequenced in a study of CD8 T cells in ankylosing spondylitis. TCRdb re-derived calls from the 5' RACE reads in MiXCR, one entry per CDR3 protein. The profile shows a few hundred thousand distinct CDR3 sequences, roughly a quarter of them singletons. The sample taken for sequencing was blood, either unsorted or a sorted T cell fraction (not recorded which). These receptors were collected from a male donor with ankylosing spondylitis or in good health (not recorded which).

The CDR3 region has the DNA TGTGCCAGCAGCTTAGGGACTAGCGCGGGCAATGAGCAGTTCTTC. Protein product: CASSLGTSAGNEQFF. The V and J genes are TRBV7-8 and TRBJ2-1; TRBD2 aligns across 9 bases. Trimming cost V 1 base and J 6 bases; bases outside gene matches: 4. The CDR3 sequence is 15 residues long. Germline loops: CDR1 SGHVS, CDR2 FQNEAQ.

The chain carries TRBV12-3 or TRBV12-4 and TRBJ2-5; D is possibly TRBD1 or TRBD2 (5 bases each). This CDR3 has 16 amino acids. V gave up 6 bases and J gave up 5 bases, with 22 bases separating them. The CDR3 loop reads CASRDLTGTAVETQYF. CDR3 nucleotide sequence: TGTGCCAGCAGGGACCTAACCGGGACGGCGGTGGAGACCCAGTACTTC.

J is TRBJ2-2 and V is TRBV5-8; either TRBD1 or TRBD2 may fit D (5 bases each). The V and J ends lost 8 bases and 3 bases respectively, with 26 bases between them. CDR1 and CDR2 from the germline V gene are SGHTS and YDEGEE. The CDR3 is made up of 18 amino acids. DNA of the CDR3: TGTGCCAGGGGCCCTAGGAGGATCTTTAGAGGGGACACCGGGGAGCTGTTTTTT. Protein: CARGPRRIFRGDTGELFF.

This clonotype was recorded a few times. The chain recombines TRBV5-4 with TRBJ2-2; TRBD1 might be the D (6 bases). Trimming cost V 4 bases and J 8 bases, with 15 bases left between them. The CDR3 is made up of 14 amino acids. Germline-derived CDR1 and CDR2 are SGHNT and YYREEE (reference sequence). Written as DNA, the CDR3 is TGTGCCAGCAGCCCCGGGACAAGGACAGGGGAGCTGTTTTTT. It specifies CASSPGTRTGELFF.

This clonotype was seen ten or more times. This chain uses TRBV7-2 with TRBJ2-2; TRBD1 matches 9 bases. This CDR3 spans 17 amino acids. Germline CDR1 and CDR2: SGHTA and FQGNSA. V lost 1 base, J lost 5 bases, and 8 bases stayed unmatched. The CDR3 loop is CASSLVSGTGYTGELFF. Here the CDR3 DNA reads TGTGCCAGCAGCTTAGTTTCCGGGACAGGGTATACCGGGGAGCTGTTTTTT.

A few counts support this clonotype. The chain employs TRBV7-2 and TRBJ2-7; tentative D call: TRBD1 (6 bases). Trimming removed 5 bases from V and 7 bases from J, with 12 bases in between. The germline V gene encodes CDR1 SGHTA and CDR2 FQGNSA. The CDR3 extends over 12 amino acids. CDR3 protein: CASSPRGGEQYF. CDR3 nucleotides: TGTGCCAGCAGCCCCAGGGGCGGGGAGCAGTACTTC.

This clonotype was detected many times. V is TRBV20-1 and J is TRBJ1-1; D not resolved. V gave up 0 bases and J gave up 2 bases, with 10 bases separating them. The CDR3 covers 14 residues. Germline CDR1 DFQATT, CDR2 SNEGSKA (reference sequence). CDR3 amino acids: CSARDPTHNTEAFF. Written as DNA, the CDR3 is TGCAGTGCTAGAGATCCGACTCATAACACTGAAGCTTTCTTT.

This clonotype was seen a few times. CDR3 DNA: TGTGCCATCAATCCCGGGGGCACGCAAGAGACCCAGTACTTC. Amino acid sequence: CAINPGGTQETQYF. The chain is built from TRBV10-3 and TRBJ2-5, with D perhaps given as TRBD1 or TRBD2 (6 bases each). Germline CDR1 reads ENHRY; CDR2 reads SYGVKD. Trimming took off 7 bases at V and 2 bases at J, with 14 bases between the two ends. CDR3 size: 14 residues.

There are many counts of this clonotype. The chain has TRBV12-3 or TRBV12-4 and TRBJ1-1; D call uncertain. CDR3 length: 13 residues. V shed 3 bases and J shed 1 base, with 6 bases lying between them. The chain's CDR3 is CASSFFGNTEAFF. CDR3 coding DNA: TGTGCCAGCAGTTTCTTCGGGAACACTGAAGCTTTCTTT.

This clonotype was counted many times. This chain joins TRBV28 and TRBJ1-1, with TRBD1 matching 10 bases. The junction had 13 bases not matched to a gene; V was cut back by 5 bases and J by 4 bases. Germline loops: CDR1 MDHEN, CDR2 SYDVKM. The CDR3 contains 17 residues. CDR3 sequence: CASSPGTGTGVRTEAFF. The CDR3 DNA is TGTGCCAGCAGTCCGGGAACCGGGACAGGGGTGCGCACTGAAGCTTTCTTT.

Many counts were recorded for this clonotype. The chain joins TRBV29-1 to TRBJ2-7; TRBD1 matches 10 bases. This CDR3 region has 13 residues. V was pared by 7 bases and J by 6 bases, with 9 bases of the junction left unmatched. Germline V gene sequence: CDR1 SQVTM, CDR2 ANQGSEA. The CDR3 nucleotides are TGCAGCGCAGGCGTGGGACAGGGGTTCGAGCAGTACTTC. Translated: CSAGVGQGFEQYF.

A remark on this clonotype: The junction departs from germline at one end; a sequencing error may be responsible. V gene TRBV7-7 combines with J gene TRBJ2-5, with 7 nucleotides matching TRBD1. Per the germline V gene, CDR1 is SSHAT and CDR2 is FNYEAQ (reference sequence). This CDR3 has 14 amino acids. CDR3 in DNA: TGTGCTAGCAGCTTAACTACAGGGGAAGAGACCCAGTACTTC. This translates into CASSLTTGEETQYF. Full variable domain (remainder filled in from reference TRBV7-7 and TRBJ2-5): GAGVSQSPRYKVTKRGQDVTLRCDPISSHATLYWYQQALGQGPEFLTYFNYEAQPDKSGLPSDRFSAERPEGSISTLTIQRTEQRDSAMYRCASSLTTGEETQYFGPGTRLLVL.

This clonotype was seen more than once but under ten times. The rearrangement links TRBV20-1 to TRBJ1-5; D gene uncertain. V shed 1 base and J shed 0 bases, with 10 bases lying between them. CDR1 is DFQATT, CDR2 SNEGSKA, per germline (reference sequence). This CDR3 contains 15 residues. CDR3 DNA sequence: TGCAGTGCTAGAGCACACAGCTATAGCAATCAGCCCCAGCATTTT. It yields the protein CSARAHSYSNQPQHF.

The V and J genes are TRBV6-5 and TRBJ2-7, with TRBD1 matching over 8 bases. Trimming at V came to 2 bases and at J to 2 bases, leaving 2 bases not matched to a gene. CDR1 and CDR2 from the germline V gene are MNHEY and SVGAGI. This CDR3 region has 14 residues. CDR3 in amino acids: CASSYDRGPYEQYF. CDR3 in DNA: TGTGCCAGCAGTTACGACAGGGGACCCTACGAGCAGTACTTC.

The chain couples TRBV10-3 to TRBJ2-3; D is unresolved. CDR3 length: 17 residues. Germline-derived CDR1 and CDR2 are ENHRY and SYGVKD. Deletions cut 2 bases from V and 1 base from J, with 16 bases between. The CDR3 sequence: CAISERLSKGRTDTQYF. Written as DNA, the CDR3 is TGTGCCATCAGTGAGCGGCTGTCGAAGGGTCGCACAGATACGCAGTATTTT.

This clonotype was picked up a small number of times. The J gene is TRBJ1-1, the V gene TRBV12-3 or TRBV12-4, with 7 bases that match TRBD1. J gave up 4 bases and V 5 bases, and 4 bases lay outside the gene matches. The CDR3 extends over 13 amino acids. The CDR3 spells CASSLGQTTEAFF. CDR3 in DNA: TGTGCCAGCAGTCTGGGACAGACCACTGAAGCTTTCTTT.

This clonotype has a handful of counts. The chain is built from TRBV20-1 and TRBJ2-7; TRBD2 is a possible D gene (6 bases). Germline V gene lookup returns CDR1 DFQATT and CDR2 SNEGSKA (reference sequence). V lost 3 bases to trimming and J lost 2 bases, with 14 bases between them. This CDR3 spans 14 amino acids. The DNA for the CDR3 is TGCAGTGCTAGCCGGGACTTGGGCACCTACGAGCAGTACTTC. As protein: CSASRDLGTYEQYF.

In its sample, this clonotype was seen a few times. The genes are TRBV29-1 and TRBJ1-6, with TRBD1 matching over 8 bases. From germline, CDR1 is SQVTM and CDR2 ANQGSEA. This CDR3 has 13 residues. The V segment lost 8 bases and the J segment 6 bases; nucleotides outside the gene matches: 6. The CDR3 is CSTRTGTNSPLHF. CDR3 in DNA: TGCAGCACACGGACAGGGACTAATTCACCCCTCCACTTT.

This clonotype occurred many times. The chain has TRBV20-1 and TRBJ2-1; tentatively, D is TRBD1 (7 bases). The CDR3 is 16 amino acids. Between the trimmed V and J ends, which lost 3 bases and 2 bases, there was a span of 17 bases. The germline V gene has CDR1 DFQATT and CDR2 SNEGSKA (reference sequence). The CDR3 bases are TGCAGTGCTAGCCCTATCAGGGGGGCGGCCTACAATGAGCAGTTCTTC. Encoded protein: CSASPIRGAAYNEQFF.

This clonotype was seen many times. V is TRBV20-1 and J is TRBJ1-6; D is unresolved. Per the germline V gene, CDR1 is DFQATT and CDR2 is SNEGSKA (reference sequence). CDR3 length equals 15 residues. Trimming shortened V by 3 bases and J by 3 bases, and 12 bases separated the two germline ends. CDR3 in amino acids: CSASEDRSYNSPLHF. The DNA of the CDR3 is TGCAGTGCTAGCGAGGACCGCAGCTATAATTCACCCCTCCACTTT.

This sequence joins TRBV20-1 and TRBJ2-3; the D is unclear. Germline CDR1 is DFQATT and CDR2 is SNEGSKA (reference sequence). CDR3 length: 14 residues. V lost 4 bases and J lost 6, with 17 bases in between. The CDR3 region is CSAKSPVGFDTQYF. The CDR3 DNA follows: TGCAGTGCTAAGAGCCCTGTCGGGTTTGATACGCAGTATTTT.

Concerning this clonotype: A much larger clone differs from this one at a single base, so this may be a read error. This chain uses TRBV4-2 with TRBJ2-2; TRBD1 aligns across 7 bases. The CDR3 runs 16 residues. Germline-derived CDR1 and CDR2 are LGHNA and YNFKEQ. J gave up 0 bases and V 6 bases, and 7 bases lay outside the gene matches. In nucleotides, the CDR3 is TGTGCCAGCAGATCCACCGGGACAGCGAACACCGGGGAGCTGTTTTTT. Translated: CASRSTGTANTGELFF.

This clonotype has more than one count but fewer than ten. V is TRBV20-1 and J is TRBJ2-1; 13 bases are a match to TRBD2. The CDR3 has 16 residues. V shed 6 bases and J 4 bases; nucleotides not matched to a gene: 9. Germline-derived CDR1 and CDR2 are DFQATT and SNEGSKA (reference sequence). The DNA for the CDR3 is TGCAGTGCGAGGACTAGCGGGGGCCAAAGGTACAATGAGCAGTTCTTC. It specifies CSARTSGGQRYNEQFF.

V is TRBV9 and J is TRBJ1-2; D unclear. Germline CDR1 is SGDLS and CDR2 is YYNGEE. The CDR3 extends over 14 amino acids. V was cut by 1 base and J by 8 bases, with 15 bases left in between. CDR3 coding DNA: TGTGCCAGCAGCGTACCGGCAGGCGGCGGCGGCTACACCTTC. Amino acids: CASSVPAGGGGYTF.

This clonotype occurred many times. This rearrangement joins TRBV6-1 to TRBJ2-7; 10 nucleotides match TRBD2. CDR1 and CDR2 from the germline V gene are MNHNS and SASEGT. V lost 5 bases, J lost 1 base, and 5 bases stayed unmatched. The CDR3 runs 15 residues. CDR3 nucleotide sequence: TGTGCCAGCAGTCGCAGCGGGGGGGCATCCTACGAGCAGTACTTC. This sequence encodes CASSRSGGASYEQYF.

This clonotype was seen only a few times. The chain is built from TRBV20-1 and TRBJ1-1, with D possibly matching TRBD1 (6 bases). Trimming stripped 5 bases from V and 0 bases from J, with 13 bases between. CDR3 length equals 14 residues. Germline CDR1 is DFQATT and CDR2 is SNEGSKA (reference sequence). The CDR3 DNA reads TGCAGTGCTCGGGACCAGGGGTTGAACACTGAAGCTTTCTTT. Translated: CSARDQGLNTEAFF.

This chain uses TRBV11-2 with TRBJ1-1; tentative D call: TRBD1 (6 bases). Trimming stripped 3 bases from V and 1 base from J, with 15 bases between. The CDR3 totals 16 residues. Germline CDR1 is SGHAT and CDR2 is FQNNGV. The CDR3 spells CASSFWPRGQNTEAFF. The CDR3 DNA reads TGTGCCAGCAGCTTCTGGCCTCGGGGACAGAACACTGAAGCTTTCTTT.

The rearrangement joins TRBV15 to TRBJ1-2; D is uncertain. Trimming shortened V by 9 bases and J by 7 bases, and 18 bases separated the two germline ends. Germline CDR1 LNHNV, CDR2 YYDKDF (reference sequence). The CDR3 is made up of 13 amino acids. The CDR3 is CATRGAGTFGYTF. In DNA form, the CDR3 reads TGTGCCACTCGCGGAGCCGGCACGTTTGGCTACACCTTC.

This clonotype was found a few times. V usage is TRBV7-3 and J usage is TRBJ2-1; D remains unclear. CDR3 size: 14 residues. V lost 1 base, J lost 3 bases, and 7 bases lay in between. Per germline, CDR1 SGHTA and CDR2 FQGTGA. CDR3 sequence (DNA): TGTGCCAGCAGCTTAAGTCCCGACTACAATGAGCAGTTCTTC. The encoded protein is CASSLSPDYNEQFF.

This clonotype was seen repeatedly, ten times or more. The chain uses TRBV5-1 and TRBJ2-7, with 9 bases matching TRBD1. CDR3 length: 15 amino acids. Germline V gene sequence: CDR1 SGHRS, CDR2 YFSETQ. The V and J ends lost 5 bases and 4 bases, in that order; junction bases with no gene match: 10. The CDR3 DNA sequence: TGCGCCAGCAGACGGGGGACAGGGCTCCCTTACGAGCAGTACTTC. This sequence encodes CASRRGTGLPYEQYF.

The rearrangement links TRBV20-1 to TRBJ2-2, with D possibly called TRBD1 or TRBD2 (5 bases each). Trimming cost V 0 bases and J 5 bases, with 16 bases left between them. Per the germline V gene, CDR1 is DFQATT and CDR2 is SNEGSKA (reference sequence). The CDR3 sequence is 16 residues long. In DNA form, the CDR3 reads TGCAGTGCTAGAGATCCCCCGAGAGGGGAGACCGGGGAGCTGTTTTTT. Amino acids: CSARDPPRGETGELFF.

The chain employs TRBV6-1 and TRBJ2-3; weak D call: TRBD1 (5 bases). The CDR3 length is 15 residues. Between the trimmed V and J ends, which lost 5 bases and 7 bases, there was a span of 19 bases. Looked up from germline, CDR1 is MNHNS and CDR2 is SASEGT. The DNA for the CDR3 is TGTGCCAGCAGTCTTAAGACAGTGCCTCCATATACGCAGTATTTT. Translation: CASSLKTVPPYTQYF.